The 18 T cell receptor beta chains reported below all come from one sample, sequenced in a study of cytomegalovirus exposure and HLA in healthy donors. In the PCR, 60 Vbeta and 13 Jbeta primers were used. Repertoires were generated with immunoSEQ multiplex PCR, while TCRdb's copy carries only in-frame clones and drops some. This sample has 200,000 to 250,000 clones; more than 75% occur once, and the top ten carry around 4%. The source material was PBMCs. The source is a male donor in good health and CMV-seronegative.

In nucleotides, the CDR3 is TGTGCCAGCAAGGGGACAGACCGCCTTCTTCACTACGAGCAGTACTTC. Protein product: CASKGTDRLLHYEQYF. This chain joins TRBV2 and TRBJ2-7, with 7 bases identical to TRBD1. The germline V gene has CDR1 SNHLY and CDR2 FYNNEI. V was clipped by 7 bases and J by 3 bases; unmatched bases: 15. CDR3 length equals 16 residues.

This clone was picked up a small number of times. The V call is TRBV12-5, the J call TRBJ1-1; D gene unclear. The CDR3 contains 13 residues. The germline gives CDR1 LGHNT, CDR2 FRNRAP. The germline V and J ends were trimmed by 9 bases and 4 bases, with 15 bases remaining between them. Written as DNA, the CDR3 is TGTGCTAGCGAAAAAGGGAGAGTCACTGAAGCTTTCTTT. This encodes CASEKGRVTEAFF. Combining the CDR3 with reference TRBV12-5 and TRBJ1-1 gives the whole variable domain DARVTQTPRHKVTEMGQEVTMRCQPILGHNTVFWYRQTMMQGLELLAYFRNRAPLDDSGMPKDRFSAEMPDATLATLKIQPSEPRDSAVYFCASEKGRVTEAFFGQGTRLTVV.

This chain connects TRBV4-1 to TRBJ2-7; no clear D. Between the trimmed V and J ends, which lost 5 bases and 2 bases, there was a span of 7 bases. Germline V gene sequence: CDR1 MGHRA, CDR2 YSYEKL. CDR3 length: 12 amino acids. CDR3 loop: CASSGSTYEQYF. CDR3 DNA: TGCGCCAGCAGCGGCTCAACCTACGAGCAGTACTTC.

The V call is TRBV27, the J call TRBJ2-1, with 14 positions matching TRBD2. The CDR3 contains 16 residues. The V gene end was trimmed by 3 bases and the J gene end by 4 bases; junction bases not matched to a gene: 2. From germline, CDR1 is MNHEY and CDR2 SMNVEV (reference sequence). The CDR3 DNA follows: TGTGCCAGCAGTTTGGGGACTAGCGGGAGTTACAATGAGCAGTTCTTC. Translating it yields CASSLGTSGSYNEQFF.

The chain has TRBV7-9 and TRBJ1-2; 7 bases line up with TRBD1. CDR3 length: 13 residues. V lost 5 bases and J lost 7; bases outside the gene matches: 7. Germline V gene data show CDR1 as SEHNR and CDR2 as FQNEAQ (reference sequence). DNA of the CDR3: TGTGCCAGCAGCCCGGGGACAGTGAGTGGCTACACCTTC. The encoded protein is CASSPGTVSGYTF. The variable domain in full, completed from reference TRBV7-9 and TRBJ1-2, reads DTGVSQNPRHKITKRGQNVTFRCDPISEHNRLYWYRQTLGQGPEFLTYFQNEAQLEKSRLLSDRFSAERPKGSFSTLEIQRTEQGDSAMYLCASSPGTVSGYTFGSGTRLTVV.

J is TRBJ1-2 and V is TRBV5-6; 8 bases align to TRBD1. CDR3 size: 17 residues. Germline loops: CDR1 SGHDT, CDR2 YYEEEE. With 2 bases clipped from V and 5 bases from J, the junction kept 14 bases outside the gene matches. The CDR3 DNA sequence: TGTGCCAGCAGCTTTCAGGGGGCGCCGGGCTTAATTTATGGCTACACCTTC. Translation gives CASSFQGAPGLIYGYTF.

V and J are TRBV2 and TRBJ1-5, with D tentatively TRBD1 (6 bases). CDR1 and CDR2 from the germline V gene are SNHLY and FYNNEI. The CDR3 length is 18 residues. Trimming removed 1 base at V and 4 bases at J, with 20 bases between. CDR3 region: CASSEGGRGNKKNQPQHF. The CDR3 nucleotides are TGTGCCAGCAGTGAAGGGGGCAGGGGAAATAAGAAGAATCAGCCCCAGCATTTT.

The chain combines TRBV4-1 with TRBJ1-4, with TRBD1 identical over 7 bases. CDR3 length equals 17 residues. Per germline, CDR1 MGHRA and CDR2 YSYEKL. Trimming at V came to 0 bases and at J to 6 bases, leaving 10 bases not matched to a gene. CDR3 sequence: CASSQDSPGQPDEKLFF. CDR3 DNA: TGCGCCAGCAGCCAAGACTCCCCGGGACAGCCTGATGAAAAACTGTTTTTT.

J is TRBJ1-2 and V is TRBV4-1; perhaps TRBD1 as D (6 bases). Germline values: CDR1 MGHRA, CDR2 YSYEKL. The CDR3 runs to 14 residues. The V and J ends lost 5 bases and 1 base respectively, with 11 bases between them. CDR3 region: CASSDRQDNYGYTF. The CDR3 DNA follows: TGCGCCAGCAGCGATCGACAGGATAACTATGGCTACACCTTC.

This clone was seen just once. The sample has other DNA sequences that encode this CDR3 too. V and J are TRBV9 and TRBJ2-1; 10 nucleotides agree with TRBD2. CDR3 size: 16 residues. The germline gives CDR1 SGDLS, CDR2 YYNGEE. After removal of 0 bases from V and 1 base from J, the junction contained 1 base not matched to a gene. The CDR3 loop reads CASSVGLAGSYNEQFF. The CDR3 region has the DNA TGTGCCAGCAGCGTAGGACTAGCGGGTTCCTACAATGAGCAGTTCTTC.

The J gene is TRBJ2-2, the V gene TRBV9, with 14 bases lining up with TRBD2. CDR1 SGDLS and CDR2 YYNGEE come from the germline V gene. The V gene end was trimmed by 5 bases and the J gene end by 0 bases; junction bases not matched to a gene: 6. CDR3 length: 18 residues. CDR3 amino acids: CASRQGLAGGSNTGELFF. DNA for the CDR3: TGTGCCAGCAGGCAAGGACTAGCGGGAGGTTCGAACACCGGGGAGCTGTTTTTT.

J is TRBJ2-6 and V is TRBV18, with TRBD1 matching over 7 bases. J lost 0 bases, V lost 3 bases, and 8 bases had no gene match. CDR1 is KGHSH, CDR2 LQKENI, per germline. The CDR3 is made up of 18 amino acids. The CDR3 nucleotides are TGTGCCAGCTCACCGGTTGGGACAGTCCTCTCTGGGGCCAACGTCCTGACTTTC. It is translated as CASSPVGTVLSGANVLTF.

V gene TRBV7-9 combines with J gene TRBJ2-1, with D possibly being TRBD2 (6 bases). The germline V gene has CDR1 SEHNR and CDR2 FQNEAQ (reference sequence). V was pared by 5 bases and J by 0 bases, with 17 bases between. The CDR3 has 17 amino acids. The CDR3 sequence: CASSDPLAPSSYNEQFF. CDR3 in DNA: TGTGCCAGCAGCGACCCTCTAGCGCCGAGCTCCTACAATGAGCAGTTCTTC.

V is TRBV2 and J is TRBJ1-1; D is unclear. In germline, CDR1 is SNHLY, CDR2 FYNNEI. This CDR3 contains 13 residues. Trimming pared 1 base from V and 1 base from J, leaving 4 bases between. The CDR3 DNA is TGTGCCAGCAGTGAAGACAAGAACACTGAAGCTTTCTTT. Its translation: CASSEDKNTEAFF.

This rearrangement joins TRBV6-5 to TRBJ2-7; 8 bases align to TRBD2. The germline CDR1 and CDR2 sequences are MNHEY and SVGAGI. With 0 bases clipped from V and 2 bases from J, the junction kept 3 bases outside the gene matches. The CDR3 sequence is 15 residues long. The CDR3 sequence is CASSYSMTSAYEQYF. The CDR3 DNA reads TGTGCCAGCAGTTACTCAATGACTAGCGCCTACGAGCAGTACTTC.

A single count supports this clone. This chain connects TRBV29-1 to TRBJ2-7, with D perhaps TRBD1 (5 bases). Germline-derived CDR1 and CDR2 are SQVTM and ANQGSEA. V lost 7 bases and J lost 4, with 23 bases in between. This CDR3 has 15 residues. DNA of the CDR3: TGCAGCGCTGGGTCGAGGCAGGGTTCCCTTTACGAGCAGTACTTC. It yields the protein CSAGSRQGSLYEQYF.

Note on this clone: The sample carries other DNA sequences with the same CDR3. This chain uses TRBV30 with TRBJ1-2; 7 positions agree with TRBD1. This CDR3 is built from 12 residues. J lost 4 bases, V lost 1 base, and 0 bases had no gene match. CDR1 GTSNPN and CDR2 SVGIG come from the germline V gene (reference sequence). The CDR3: CAWSGTGYGYTF. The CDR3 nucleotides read TGTGCCTGGAGTGGGACAGGCTATGGCTACACCTTC.

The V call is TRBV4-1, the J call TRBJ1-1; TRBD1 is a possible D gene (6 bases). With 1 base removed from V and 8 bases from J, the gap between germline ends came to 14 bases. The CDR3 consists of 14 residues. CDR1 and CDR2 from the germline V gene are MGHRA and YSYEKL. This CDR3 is CASSQVGQQAEAFF. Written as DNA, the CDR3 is TGCGCCAGCAGCCAAGTGGGACAACAGGCGGAAGCTTTCTTT.